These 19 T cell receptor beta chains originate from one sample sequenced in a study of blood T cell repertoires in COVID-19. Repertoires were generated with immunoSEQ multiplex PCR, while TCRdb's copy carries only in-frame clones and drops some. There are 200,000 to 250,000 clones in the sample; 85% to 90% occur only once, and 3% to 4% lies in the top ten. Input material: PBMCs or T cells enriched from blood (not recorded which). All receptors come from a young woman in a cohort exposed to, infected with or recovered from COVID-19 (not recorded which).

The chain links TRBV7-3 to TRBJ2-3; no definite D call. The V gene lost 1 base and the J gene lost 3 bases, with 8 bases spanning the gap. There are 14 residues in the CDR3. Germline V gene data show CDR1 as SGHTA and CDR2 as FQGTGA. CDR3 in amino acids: CASSLNVRTDTQYF. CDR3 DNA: TGTGCCAGCAGCTTAAATGTCAGGACAGATACGCAGTATTTT. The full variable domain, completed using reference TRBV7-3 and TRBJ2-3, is GAGVSQTPSNKVTEKGKYVELRCDPISGHTALYWYRQSLGQGPEFLIYFQGTGAADDSGLPNDRFFAVRPEGSVSTLKIQRTERGDSAVYLCASSLNVRTDTQYFGPGTRLTVL.

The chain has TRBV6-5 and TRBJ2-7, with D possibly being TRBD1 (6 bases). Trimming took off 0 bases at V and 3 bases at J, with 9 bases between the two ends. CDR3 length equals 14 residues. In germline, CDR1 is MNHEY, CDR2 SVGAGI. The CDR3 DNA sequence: TGTGCCAGCAGTTACTCTAGGGACAACTACGAGCAGTACTTC. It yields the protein CASSYSRDNYEQYF.

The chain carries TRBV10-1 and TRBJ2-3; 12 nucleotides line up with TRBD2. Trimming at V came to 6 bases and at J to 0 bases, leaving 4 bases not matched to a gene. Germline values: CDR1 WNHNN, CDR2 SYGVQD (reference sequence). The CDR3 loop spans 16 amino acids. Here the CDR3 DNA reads TGCGCCAGCAGATCCGGGACTAGCGGGAGCACAGATACGCAGTATTTT. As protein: CASRSGTSGSTDTQYF.

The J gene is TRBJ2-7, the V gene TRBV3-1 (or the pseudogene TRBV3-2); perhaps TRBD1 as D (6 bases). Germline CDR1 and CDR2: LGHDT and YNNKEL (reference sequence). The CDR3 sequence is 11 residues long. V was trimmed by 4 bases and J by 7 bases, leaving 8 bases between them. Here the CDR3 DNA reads TGTGCCAGCAGCCCGAGGGGGGAGCAGTACTTC. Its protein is CASSPRGEQYF.

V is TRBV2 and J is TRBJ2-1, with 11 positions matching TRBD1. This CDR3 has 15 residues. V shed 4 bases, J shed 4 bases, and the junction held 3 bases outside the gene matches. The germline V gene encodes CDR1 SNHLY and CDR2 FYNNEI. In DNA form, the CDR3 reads TGTGCCAGCAGTGGCGGGACAGGGGGGTACAATGAGCAGTTCTTC. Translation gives CASSGGTGGYNEQFF.

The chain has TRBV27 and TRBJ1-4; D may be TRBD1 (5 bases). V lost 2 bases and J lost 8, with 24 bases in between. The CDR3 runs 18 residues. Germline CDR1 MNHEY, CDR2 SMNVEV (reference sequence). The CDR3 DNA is TGTGCCAGCAGTTTACTTTTCCGACCGAGCCCGGGGGGGGAAAAACTGTTTTTT. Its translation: CASSLLFRPSPGGEKLFF.

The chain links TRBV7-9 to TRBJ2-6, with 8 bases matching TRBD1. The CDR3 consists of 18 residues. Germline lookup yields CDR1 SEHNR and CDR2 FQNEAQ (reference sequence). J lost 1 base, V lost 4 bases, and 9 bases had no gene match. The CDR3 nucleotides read TGTGCCAGCAGCTCGGACAGGGTCCCGGTTTCTGGGGCCAACGTCCTGACTTTC. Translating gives CASSSDRVPVSGANVLTF.

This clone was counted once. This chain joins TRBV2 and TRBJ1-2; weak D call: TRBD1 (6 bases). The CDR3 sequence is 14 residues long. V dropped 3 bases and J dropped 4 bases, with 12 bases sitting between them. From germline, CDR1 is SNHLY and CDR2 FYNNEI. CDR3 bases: TGTGCCAGCAGTGAGGGGGGGCACGGCTATGGCTACACCTTC. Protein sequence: CASSEGGHGYGYTF.

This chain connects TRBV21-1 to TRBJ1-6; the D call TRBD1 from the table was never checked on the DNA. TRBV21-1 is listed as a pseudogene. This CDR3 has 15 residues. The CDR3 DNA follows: TGTGCCAGCAGCAAAAGCCAGGGTCATAATTCACCCCTCCACTTT. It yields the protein CASSKSQGHNSPLHF.

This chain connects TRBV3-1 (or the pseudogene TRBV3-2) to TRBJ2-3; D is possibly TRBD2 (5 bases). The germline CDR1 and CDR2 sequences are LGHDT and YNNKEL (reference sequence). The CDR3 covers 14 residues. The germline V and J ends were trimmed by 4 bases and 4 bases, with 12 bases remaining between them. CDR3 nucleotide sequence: TGTGCCAGCAGCCCCGGTCGGGGTTCAGATACGCAGTATTTT. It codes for CASSPGRGSDTQYF.

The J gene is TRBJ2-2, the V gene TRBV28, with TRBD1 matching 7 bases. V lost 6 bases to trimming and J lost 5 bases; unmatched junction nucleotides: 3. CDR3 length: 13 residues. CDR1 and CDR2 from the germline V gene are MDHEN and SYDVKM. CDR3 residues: CASSLQGTGELFF. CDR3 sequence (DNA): TGTGCCAGCAGCTTACAGGGGACCGGGGAGCTGTTTTTT.

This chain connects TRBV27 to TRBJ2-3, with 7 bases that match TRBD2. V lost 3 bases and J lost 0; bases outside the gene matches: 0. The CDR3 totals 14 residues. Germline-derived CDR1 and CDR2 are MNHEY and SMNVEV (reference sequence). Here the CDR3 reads CASSLRGSTDTQYF. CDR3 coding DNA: TGTGCCAGCAGTTTGCGGGGGAGCACAGATACGCAGTATTTT.

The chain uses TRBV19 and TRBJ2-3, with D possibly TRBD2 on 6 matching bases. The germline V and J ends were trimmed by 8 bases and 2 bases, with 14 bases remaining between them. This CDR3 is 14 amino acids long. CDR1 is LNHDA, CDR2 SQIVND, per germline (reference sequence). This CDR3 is CASQSLAITDTQYF. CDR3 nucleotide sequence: TGTGCCAGTCAGAGTCTAGCGATCACAGATACGCAGTATTTT.

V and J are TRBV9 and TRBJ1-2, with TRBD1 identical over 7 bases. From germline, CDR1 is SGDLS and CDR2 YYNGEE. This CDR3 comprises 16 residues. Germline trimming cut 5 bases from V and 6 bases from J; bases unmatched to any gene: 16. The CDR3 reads CASSDRVDWGRDGYTF. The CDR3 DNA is TGTGCCAGCAGTGACAGGGTAGATTGGGGGCGGGATGGCTACACCTTC.

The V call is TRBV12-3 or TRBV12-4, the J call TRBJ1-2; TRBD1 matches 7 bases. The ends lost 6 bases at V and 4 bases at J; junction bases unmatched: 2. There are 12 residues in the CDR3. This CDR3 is CASSGTVYGYTF. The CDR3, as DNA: TGTGCCAGCAGCGGGACAGTCTATGGCTACACCTTC.

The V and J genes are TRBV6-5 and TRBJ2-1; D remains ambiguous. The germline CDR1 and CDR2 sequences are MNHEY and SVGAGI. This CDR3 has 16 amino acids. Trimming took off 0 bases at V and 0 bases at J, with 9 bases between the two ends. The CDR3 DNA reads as TGTGCCAGCAGTTACTCGAGTCCAGGCTCCTACAATGAGCAGTTCTTC. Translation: CASSYSSPGSYNEQFF.

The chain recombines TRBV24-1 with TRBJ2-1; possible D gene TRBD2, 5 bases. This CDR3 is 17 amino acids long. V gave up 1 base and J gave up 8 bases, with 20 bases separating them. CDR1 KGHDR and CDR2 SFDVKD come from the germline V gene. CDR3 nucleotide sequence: TGTGCCACCAGTGATTTCGGTTCCAGGACTCTCCCCTATGAGCAGTTCTTC. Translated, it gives CATSDFGSRTLPYEQFF.

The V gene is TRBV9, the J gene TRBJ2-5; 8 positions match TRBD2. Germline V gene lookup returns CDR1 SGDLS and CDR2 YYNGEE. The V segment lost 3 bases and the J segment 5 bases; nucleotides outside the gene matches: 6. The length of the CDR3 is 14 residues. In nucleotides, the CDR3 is TGTGCCAGCAGCGCCTCCGGGAGGGGGGAGACCCAGTACTTC. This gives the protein CASSASGRGETQYF.

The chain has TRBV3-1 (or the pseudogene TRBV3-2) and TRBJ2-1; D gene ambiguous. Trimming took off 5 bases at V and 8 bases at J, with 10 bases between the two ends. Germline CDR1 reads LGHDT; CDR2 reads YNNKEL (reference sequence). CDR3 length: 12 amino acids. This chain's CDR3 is CASSSRVDEQFF. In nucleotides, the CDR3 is TGTGCCAGCAGCTCTCGGGTGGATGAGCAGTTCTTC.